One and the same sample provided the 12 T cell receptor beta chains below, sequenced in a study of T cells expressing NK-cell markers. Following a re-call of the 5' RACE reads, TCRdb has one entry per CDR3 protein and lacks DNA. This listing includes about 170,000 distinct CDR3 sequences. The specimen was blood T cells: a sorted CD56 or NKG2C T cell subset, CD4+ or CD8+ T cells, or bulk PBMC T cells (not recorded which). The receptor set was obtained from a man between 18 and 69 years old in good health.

CDR3: CASSAGAGLGDTQYF. The V call is TRBV9, the J call TRBJ2-3; checking the TCRdb D call of TRBD1 is not possible without DNA. The CDR3 totals 15 residues. Germline values: CDR1 SGDLS, CDR2 YYNGEE. Filled out from reference TRBV9 and TRBJ2-3, the complete variable domain reads DSGVTQTPKHLITATGQRVTLRCSPRSGDLSVYWYQQSLDQGLQFLIQYYNGEERAKGNILERFSAQQFPDLHSELNLSSLELGDSALYFCASSAGAGLGDTQYFGPGTRLTVL.

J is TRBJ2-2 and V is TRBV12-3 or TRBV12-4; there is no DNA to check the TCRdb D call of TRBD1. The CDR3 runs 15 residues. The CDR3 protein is CASSLSGTDTGELFF.

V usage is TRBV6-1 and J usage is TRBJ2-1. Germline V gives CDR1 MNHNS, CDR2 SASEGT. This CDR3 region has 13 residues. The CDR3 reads CASSEREYNEQFF.

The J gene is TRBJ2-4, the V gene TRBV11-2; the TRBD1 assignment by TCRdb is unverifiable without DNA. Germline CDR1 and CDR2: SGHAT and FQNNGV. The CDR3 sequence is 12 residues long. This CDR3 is CASSSGDSFQYF. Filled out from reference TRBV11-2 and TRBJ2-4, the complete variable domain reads EAGVAQSPRYKIIEKRQSVAFWCNPISGHATLYWYQQILGQGPKLLIQFQNNGVVDDSQLPKDRFSAERLKGVDSTLKIQPAKLEDSAVYLCASSSGDSFQYFGAGTRLSVL.

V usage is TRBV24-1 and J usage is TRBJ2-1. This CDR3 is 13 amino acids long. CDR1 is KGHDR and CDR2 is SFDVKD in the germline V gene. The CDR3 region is CATCRGTWNEQFF.

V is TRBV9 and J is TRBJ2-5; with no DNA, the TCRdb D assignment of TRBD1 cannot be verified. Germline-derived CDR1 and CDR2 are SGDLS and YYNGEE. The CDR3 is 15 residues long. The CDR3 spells CASSVAGRYQETQYF.

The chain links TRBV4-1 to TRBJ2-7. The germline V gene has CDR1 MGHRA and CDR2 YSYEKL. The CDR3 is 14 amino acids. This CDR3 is CASSHQRTSYEQYF.

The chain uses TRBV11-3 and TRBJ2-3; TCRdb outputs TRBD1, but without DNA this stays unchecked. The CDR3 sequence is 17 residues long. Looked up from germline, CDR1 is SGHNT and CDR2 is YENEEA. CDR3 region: CASSLGAGGGSTDTQYF.

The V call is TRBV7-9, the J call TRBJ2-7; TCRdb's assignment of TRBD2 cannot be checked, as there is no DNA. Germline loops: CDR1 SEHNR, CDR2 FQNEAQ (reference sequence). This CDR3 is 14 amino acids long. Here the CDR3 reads CASSIKLAPYEQYF.

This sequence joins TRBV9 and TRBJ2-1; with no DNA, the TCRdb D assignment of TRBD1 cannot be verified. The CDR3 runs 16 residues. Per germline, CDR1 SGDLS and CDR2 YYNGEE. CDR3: CASSAPGTGGYNEQFF.

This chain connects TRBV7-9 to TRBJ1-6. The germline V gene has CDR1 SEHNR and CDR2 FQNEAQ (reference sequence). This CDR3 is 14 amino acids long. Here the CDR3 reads CASSLVAGLSPLHF.

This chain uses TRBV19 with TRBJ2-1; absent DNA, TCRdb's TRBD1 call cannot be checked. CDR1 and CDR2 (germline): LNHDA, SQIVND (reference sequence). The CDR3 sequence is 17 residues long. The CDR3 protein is CASSTTGGLDSYNEQFF.